This T cell receptor beta chain is from a study of CD8 T cells in ankylosing spondylitis. A single record per CDR3 protein comes from TCRdb applying MiXCR to the 5' RACE reads. The sample lists about 360,000 distinct CDR3 sequences; roughly 22% were seen once. This CDR3 spans 16 amino acids. J was trimmed by 3 bases and V by 5 bases; bases with no gene match: 11. Note on this clonotype: The antigen is not known.

Study results and limitations: Past studies reported some motif variants in reactive arthritis synovial fluid and blood.

The source material was blood, either unsorted or a sorted T cell fraction (not recorded which). The V call is TRBV12-3 or TRBV12-4, the J call TRBJ2-3; 7 nucleotides agree with TRBD1. The clonotype originates from a male donor with ankylosing spondylitis or in good health (not recorded which). The CDR3 loop reads CASSNSRRGSTDTQYF. The DNA for the CDR3 is TGTGCCAGCAGTAACTCGCGCAGGGGGTCGACAGATACGCAGTATTTT.